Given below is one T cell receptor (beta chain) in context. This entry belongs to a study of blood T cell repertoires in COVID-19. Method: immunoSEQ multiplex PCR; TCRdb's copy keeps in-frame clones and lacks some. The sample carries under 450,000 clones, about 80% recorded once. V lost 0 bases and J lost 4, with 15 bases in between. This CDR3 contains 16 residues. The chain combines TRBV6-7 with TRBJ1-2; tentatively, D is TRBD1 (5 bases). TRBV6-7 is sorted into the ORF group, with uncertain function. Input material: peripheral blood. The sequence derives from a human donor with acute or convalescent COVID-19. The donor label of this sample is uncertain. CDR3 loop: CASSYSNRLLGYGYTF. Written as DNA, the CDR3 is TGTGCCAGCAGTTACTCGAACAGGCTACTTGGCTATGGCTACACCTTC.